This T cell receptor beta chain came from a study of T cells expressing NK-cell markers. Whole-study results and caveats: These clonotypes, the leaders elsewhere, also led the CD3+CD56-NKG2C+ fraction in a few donors. A range of 1.0-7.0% of CD8+ T cells consisted of dominant NKG2C+ clonotypes in 5 or 6 donors.

TCRdb reprocessed the 5' RACE reads and reports one entry per CDR3 protein, with no DNA. Its clone listing holds 200,000 to 300,000 distinct CDR3 sequences. This CDR3 has 15 residues. The germline V gene encodes CDR1 SGHTA and CDR2 FQGTGA. With regard to this clonotype: What it binds is not known.

Material for sequencing was blood T cells: a sorted CD56 or NKG2C T cell subset, CD4+ or CD8+ T cells, or bulk PBMC T cells (not recorded which). The source is a woman aged 18-69 years in good health. The V call is TRBV7-3, the J call TRBJ2-7; TCRdb designates TRBD2, a call that cannot be tested without DNA. The CDR3 loop is CASSLRPGPRYEQYF.